This section outlines one T cell receptor beta chain sequence together with its context. This clonotype has a single count. No antigen is known for it. Within one base of it there is no much larger clone, and no base qualities were kept. The library was produced with 5' RACE. The sample was run on an Illumina HiSeq 2500. A second PCR of roughly 7 to 11 cycles was performed with a sample-barcoded 5' primer and a J-beta primer mix. A template-switch 5' adaptor carrying 12 random nucleotides introduced a unique molecular identifier onto each TCR beta cDNA molecule. At least 3 million CDR3-containing paired-end reads were obtained from each sample. First-strand cDNA synthesis was performed from all RNA using the Mint cDNA synthesis kit, with priming by a TRBC-specific oligonucleotide. All cDNA was treated with uracil-DNA glycosylase and then went through a first 18-cycle PCR with the universal primers M1SS and BC2_uni_R. The published analysis was carried out like this. Each sample was normalized by randomly selecting 1 million high-quality reads, each carrying a distinct molecular identifier. Instead of being binned into consensus sequences, reads that shared molecular identifiers were thrown out. MiTCR, run with a Q25 quality threshold and the strictest error-elimination algorithm, handled CDR3 identification, clonotype clustering and error correction. A nonparametric unseen species model using Euler transformation provided a lower-bound estimate of total TCR beta diversity. Clones were called with MiXCR by TCRdb after fastp trimmed the public reads at Q25, and only in-frame beta chains were retained. A single entry per CDR3 protein holds the most common genes and DNA from its merged rows. The V and J calls shown here were made by TCRdb, not taken from the authors' results. The sample table lists about 800,000 distinct CDR3 sequences, around a quarter of them with a count of one. The ten biggest clones cover approximately 3.7% of the sample.

V loses 0 bases of germline sequence and J loses 5 bases, and the interval between the two ends is 16 bases. The germline V gene (reference sequence) supplies CDR1 LNHNV and CDR2 YYDKDF. The CDR3, from cysteine to phenylalanine, totals 16 residues. Here the CDR3 DNA is all that survives: 48 bases in frame from base 1. The donors were roughly 40 Caucasian individuals from Russia, aged roughly 6 to 100 years, who were systemically healthy. Roughly 9 milliliters of peripheral blood were drawn from each donor into EDTA-treated Vacutainer tubes. Ficoll-Paque density-gradient centrifugation was used to isolate PBMCs, with at least 6.5 million per sample. Total RNA, at least 5 micrograms per sample, was extracted from PBMCs with Trizol reagent. Naive CD45RAhigh/CD27high T cell percentages were measured by flow cytometry on a PBMC aliquot from every donor. These data come from a study of blood T cells in healthy people across ages (dated by TCRdb to the mid-2010s). General notes on the study: In model experiments, roughly one uniquely barcoded TCR beta cDNA molecule per two T cells was captured by template switching. Using deep sequencing normalized with unique cDNA molecular identifiers, the study measured how TCR beta repertoire diversity changes with age. Four age groups were formed from the donors: young (average 16 years), middle-aged (approximately 41), aged (over 55) and long-lived (less than 85). The study analyzed two additional independent replicas of 1 million unique cDNA reads from the same blood draw for two donors, one aged 18 to 30 and one aged 80 or older.

Here is what the overall study found, with its caveats: Because the CMV infection status of the donors was unknown, age-related changes in expanded clonotypes may potentially have been confounded. As age increased, observed TCR beta diversity per million T cells dropped in a roughly linear way, and a significant reduction was already evident by age 40. Estimates of total diversity based on one million sequenced T cells were considered lower bounds and underestimates. A strong correlation was found between observed TCR beta diversity and the percentage of naive T cells measured by flow cytometry. Bulk unsorted PBMC profiling prevented conclusive comparison of naive and antigen-experienced compartments. Compared with the aged group, the long-lived group had more naive CD4+ T cells, fewer expanded clones and increased TCR diversity, a pattern suggesting age selection.

These data were likewise used in another study, on T cells of mothers and their children. The second publication reports: Donors were nine systemically healthy Caucasian individuals: three mothers and their six children. cDNA synthesis consumed the entire amount of extracted RNA, loaded at 1.5 ug RNA in each 15 ul reaction. Sample barcodes and 2-4 random nucleotides were added via the M1S primer in the second PCR. Each mother yielded over 8 million TCR beta CDR3 reads and each child 2.5 million to 3.5 million reads. TCR recombination output is similarly shaped by thymic selection in related and unrelated pairs, with a minor effect exerted by inherited differences. Normalized repertoire overlap was always slightly but never significantly higher in related than unrelated mother-child pairs. Persistent microchimeric T cell clones were not detected, at a sensitivity of approximately 93 clones per million clonotypes. To look for features that set related mother-child pairs apart from unrelated individuals, the researchers ran deep NGS to compare the TCR beta repertoires of mothers and children. The mean age was around 42 +/- 4 years for the mothers and roughly 11 +/- 4 years for the children. After adapter ligation with NEBNext reagents, the libraries were sequenced on Illumina HiSeq 2000 with 100+100 nt paired-end reads. To prevent cross-contamination, the mother and child libraries were prepared a month apart and were sequenced in separate runs. For each donor, somewhere between 500,000 and 2,000,000 distinct TCR beta clonotypes were identified. Naive TCR beta clonotypes were estimated from low-frequency clonotypes matched to each donor's FACS-determined naive share, without sorting.

The chain is made from TRBV15 and TRBJ2-5; the D gene is not confidently resolved. The specimen was blood. The sequence derives from a boy aged 10-17 years in good health. The CDR3 corresponds to CATSRDRFASLETQYF. The DNA sequence reads TGTGCCACCAGCAGAGATAGGTTTGCCAGTCTGGAGACCCAGTACTTC.